These 15 T cell receptor beta chains originate from one sample sequenced in a study of PD-L1 blockade in urothelial cancer. Some clones are missing from TCRdb's copy, which holds only in-frame ones; the method was immunoSEQ multiplex PCR. The sample carries around 46,000 clones, roughly four fifths recorded once. Time point specified: peripheral blood 6 weeks after treatment start. The sample was PBMCs, taken around atezolizumab (anti-PD-L1) treatment. The receptor set was obtained from a man between 60 and 70 years old with urothelial cancer.

This rearrangement joins TRBV29-1 to TRBJ2-5, with 12 bases aligning to TRBD2. With V trimmed by 3 bases and J by 5 bases, 1 base remained unmatched. CDR3 length equals 13 residues. Per germline, CDR1 SQVTM and CDR2 ANQGSEA. This chain's CDR3 is CSVDGLAGETQYF. In nucleotides, the CDR3 is TGCAGCGTTGACGGACTAGCGGGGGAGACCCAGTACTTC. Together with reference TRBV29-1 and TRBJ2-5, the CDR3 gives the full variable domain: SAVISQKPSRDICQRGTSLTIQCQVDSQVTMMFWYRQQPGQSLTLIATANQGSEATYESGFVIDKFPISRPNLTFSTLTVSNMSPEDSSIYLCSVDGLAGETQYFGPGTRLLVL.

V gene TRBV6-5 combines with J gene TRBJ1-2; 10 nucleotides align to TRBD1. Per germline, CDR1 MNHEY and CDR2 SVGAGI. This CDR3 region has 15 residues. V trimming: 2 bases; J trimming: 8 bases; junction bases outside the gene matches: 8. The CDR3 is CASSYGRQGALGYTF. CDR3 DNA: TGTGCCAGCAGTTACGGGAGACAGGGGGCTTTAGGCTACACCTTC.

CDR3 sequence (DNA): TGTGCCAGCTCACCCCAGACAGGGGGGAATTCACCCCTCCACTTT. This encodes CASSPQTGGNSPLHF. V usage is TRBV18 and J usage is TRBJ1-6; 9 nucleotides agree with TRBD1. Unmatched junction bases numbered 4, after V lost 3 bases and J lost 7 bases. Germline CDR1 is KGHSH and CDR2 is LQKENI. CDR3 size: 15 residues. The whole variable domain, remainder taken from reference TRBV18 and TRBJ1-6, is NAGVMQNPRHLVRRRGQEARLRCSPMKGHSHVYWYRQLPEEGLKFMVYLQKENIIDESGMPKERFSAEFPKEGPSILRIQQVVRGDSAAYFCASSPQTGGNSPLHFGNGTRLTVT.

The chain is built from TRBV10-2 and TRBJ1-4; 8 nucleotides match TRBD1. The CDR3 contains 17 residues. V lost 6 bases to trimming and J lost 0 bases; unmatched junction nucleotides: 9. Germline V CDR1 and CDR2: WSHSY, SAAADI. For the CDR3, the DNA is TGCGCCAGCAGCCGTCATGGACAGGGCGCAACTAATGAAAAACTGTTTTTT. It translates to CASSRHGQGATNEKLFF.

This chain joins TRBV15 and TRBJ1-2; possible D gene TRBD1, 5 bases. The CDR3 is 13 amino acids. The V end lost 5 bases, the J end lost 4 bases, and 11 bases lay between the germline ends. From germline, CDR1 is LNHNV and CDR2 YYDKDF (reference sequence). The CDR3 DNA reads TGTGCCACCAGCCAAACAGGCCTCTATGGCTACACCTTC. The encoded protein is CATSQTGLYGYTF.

The chain recombines TRBV5-1 with TRBJ1-4, with 8 bases fitting TRBD1. Trimming cost V 4 bases and J 8 bases; bases outside gene matches: 10. Germline CDR1 reads SGHRS; CDR2 reads YFSETQ. CDR3 size: 15 residues. The CDR3 DNA reads TGCGCCAGCAGCCCCAAGACAGGGGTGGGAGAAAAACTGTTTTTT. This codes for CASSPKTGVGEKLFF.

This chain connects TRBV19 to TRBJ2-1, with D hard to call. Per the germline V gene, CDR1 is LNHDA and CDR2 is SQIVND (reference sequence). The CDR3 is made up of 13 amino acids. V shed 8 bases and J shed 8 bases, with 16 bases lying between them. The CDR3 here is CASAREALDEQFF. DNA of the CDR3: TGTGCCAGTGCTCGTGAAGCGCTCGATGAGCAGTTCTTC.

The chain uses TRBV7-2 and TRBJ2-5, with TRBD2 matching over 10 bases. The germline CDR1 and CDR2 sequences are SGHTA and FQGNSA. With V trimmed by 4 bases and J by 1 base, 6 bases remained unmatched. The CDR3 runs 16 residues. The CDR3 region has the DNA TGTGCCAGCAGCTACAATAGCGGGGGGTTCCAAGAGACCCAGTACTTC. It translates to CASSYNSGGFQETQYF.

This clone was counted many times. The J gene is TRBJ1-1, the V gene TRBV5-1; tentatively, D is TRBD1 (5 bases). CDR1 and CDR2 from the germline V gene are SGHRS and YFSETQ. The CDR3 totals 13 residues. Trimming left V 7 bases short and J 5 bases short, with 15 bases between. CDR3 sequence: CASEAPGGTEAFF. CDR3 coding DNA: TGCGCCAGCGAGGCTCCGGGGGGGACTGAAGCTTTCTTT.

This chain uses TRBV29-1 with TRBJ2-3, with D hard to call. The CDR3 length is 13 residues. Germline lookup yields CDR1 SQVTM and CDR2 ANQGSEA. Trimming removed 6 bases from V and 7 bases from J, with 17 bases in between. CDR3 DNA sequence: TGCAGCGTCCCAGAACCGTTCTCATATACGCAGTATTTT. This codes for CSVPEPFSYTQYF.

The chain combines TRBV27 with TRBJ1-5, with D hard to call. The CDR3 is made up of 15 amino acids. The germline gives CDR1 MNHEY, CDR2 SMNVEV (reference sequence). Trimming took off 3 bases at V and 3 bases at J, with 12 bases between the two ends. This chain's CDR3 is CASSLRPSNNQPQHF. Written as DNA, the CDR3 is TGTGCCAGCAGTTTGAGGCCAAGCAACAATCAGCCCCAGCATTTT.

The chain carries TRBV5-4 and TRBJ1-2; possibly TRBD1 for D (6 bases). CDR3 length: 13 amino acids. Looked up from germline, CDR1 is SGHNT and CDR2 is YYREEE (reference sequence). Trimming pared 4 bases from V and 4 bases from J, leaving 11 bases between. The CDR3 loop is CASSQGGGYGYTF. The CDR3 DNA follows: TGTGCCAGCAGCCAAGGGGGGGGCTATGGCTACACCTTC.

This clone appeared a few times. The chain has TRBV7-2 and TRBJ2-1; TRBD2 matches at 8 bases. Germline CDR1 reads SGHTA; CDR2 reads FQGNSA. Trimming took 1 base from V and 12 from J; bases not matched to a gene: 11. This CDR3 is 15 amino acids long. In DNA form, the CDR3 reads TGTGCCAGCAGCTTAGTGGGTAGCGGGGAGTTAGGGCAGTTCTTC. Translated, it gives CASSLVGSGELGQFF.

The V and J genes are TRBV9 and TRBJ1-5, with 7 nucleotides matching TRBD1. Germline V CDR1 and CDR2: SGDLS, YYNGEE. This CDR3 contains 14 residues. V was pared by 3 bases and J by 0 bases, with 0 bases of the junction left unmatched. CDR3: CASSGQGSNQPQHF. The CDR3 nucleotides read TGTGCCAGCAGCGGACAGGGTAGCAATCAGCCCCAGCATTTT. The full variable domain, completed using reference TRBV9 and TRBJ1-5, is DSGVTQTPKHLITATGQRVTLRCSPRSGDLSVYWYQQSLDQGLQFLIQYYNGEERAKGNILERFSAQQFPDLHSELNLSSLELGDSALYFCASSGQGSNQPQHFGDGTRLSIL.

The V gene is TRBV5-1, the J gene TRBJ2-7; 9 positions match TRBD1. V lost 0 bases to trimming and J lost 4 bases; unmatched junction nucleotides: 8. CDR1 is SGHRS, CDR2 YFSETQ, per germline. The CDR3 runs to 16 residues. The CDR3 protein is CASSLAAGTGNYEQYF. The CDR3 DNA is TGCGCCAGCAGCTTGGCCGCTGGGACAGGGAATTACGAGCAGTACTTC.